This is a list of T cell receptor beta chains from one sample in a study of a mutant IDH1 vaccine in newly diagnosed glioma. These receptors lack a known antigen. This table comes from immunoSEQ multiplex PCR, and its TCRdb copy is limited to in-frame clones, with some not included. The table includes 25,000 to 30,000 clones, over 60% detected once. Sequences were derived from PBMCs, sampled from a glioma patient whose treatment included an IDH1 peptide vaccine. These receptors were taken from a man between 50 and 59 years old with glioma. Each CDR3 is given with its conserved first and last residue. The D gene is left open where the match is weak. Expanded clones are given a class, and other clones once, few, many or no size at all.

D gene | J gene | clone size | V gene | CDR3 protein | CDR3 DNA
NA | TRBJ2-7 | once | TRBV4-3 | CASSQVEYYEQYF | TGCGCCAGCAGCCAAGTGGAATACTACGAGCAGTACTTC
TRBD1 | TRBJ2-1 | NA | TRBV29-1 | CSGTGTGGDDNEQFF | TGCAGCGGGACCGGGACAGGGGGGGACGACAATGAGCAGTTCTTC
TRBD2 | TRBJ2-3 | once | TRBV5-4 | CATIPSLAGTDTQYF | TGTGCCACTATCCCGAGCCTAGCGGGCACAGATACGCAGTATTTT
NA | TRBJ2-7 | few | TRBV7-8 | CASSLGRGQYF | TGTGCCAGCAGCTTAGGCAGAGGGCAGTACTTC
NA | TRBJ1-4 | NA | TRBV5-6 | CASSLGRANVNEKLFF | TGTGCCAGCAGCCTAGGGAGGGCGAACGTTAATGAAAAACTGTTTTTT
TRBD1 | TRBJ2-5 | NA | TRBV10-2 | CATLRGQGWETQYF | TGCGCCACCCTCCGGGGACAGGGGTGGGAGACCCAGTACTTC
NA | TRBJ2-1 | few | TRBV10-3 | CAISSAGRLNYNEQFF | TGTGCCATCAGTTCCGCAGGGAGGCTCAATTACAATGAGCAGTTCTTC
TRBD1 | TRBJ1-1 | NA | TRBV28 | CASSDRERGNTEAFF | TGTGCCAGCTCAGACAGGGAAAGGGGGAACACTGAAGCTTTCTTT
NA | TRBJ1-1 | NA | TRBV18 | CASSTKTENTEAFF | TGTGCCAGCTCAACGAAAACAGAGAACACTGAAGCTTTCTTT
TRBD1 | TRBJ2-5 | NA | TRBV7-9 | CASSSSQGAGETQYF | TGTGCCAGCAGCTCCTCACAGGGGGCCGGGGAGACCCAGTACTTC
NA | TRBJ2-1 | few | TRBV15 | CTTSRWESNEQFF | TGTACCACCAGCAGGTGGGAGAGCAATGAGCAGTTCTTC
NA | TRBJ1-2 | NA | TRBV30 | CAWKPGGLANYGYTF | TGTGCCTGGAAGCCTGGTGGATTAGCTAACTATGGCTACACCTTC